The rows below give T cell receptor beta chains drawn from one sample of a study of blood T cell repertoires in COVID-19. TCRdb keeps only in-frame clones here, not all; method: immunoSEQ multiplex PCR. The repertoire holds about 300,000 clones, with about nine tenths as singletons. Specimen: peripheral blood. These receptors were collected from a woman aged 25 to 39 who had recovered from COVID-19. The CDR3 runs from the conserved cysteine through the conserved F or W. The D gene is left open where the match is weak. For some rows the clone size is stated as once, few or many, or as a class when expanded; others skip it.

DNA,CDR3,D,V,size,J
TGCAGCGCCCTTGGCGGGGGTGGTGAAAAACTGTTTTTT,CSALGGGGEKLFF,-,TRBV29-1,once,TRBJ1-4
TGCGCCAGCAGCAAGGGACTTGAGGAGACCCAGTACTTC,CASSKGLEETQYF,-,TRBV5-1,-,TRBJ2-5
TGTGCCAGCAGCAAAGAGGGGAAGGGAAAGATCGGCAATCAGCCCCAGCATTTT,CASSKEGKGKIGNQPQHF,-,TRBV21-1,once,TRBJ1-5
TGTGCCAGTAGTCACAACAGGGTTGGGGCAGATACGCAGTATTTT,CASSHNRVGADTQYF,-,TRBV19,-,TRBJ2-3
TGTGCCAGCAGTTTAGGTTGGGGGCGAGAGACCCAGTACTTC,CASSLGWGRETQYF,-,TRBV27,-,TRBJ2-5
TGTGCCTGGAGTGTTGCGGGGAACACTGAAGCTTTCTTT,CAWSVAGNTEAFF,-,TRBV30,-,TRBJ1-1
TGTGCCTGGGATACGGACAGGGGGCAAACTGAAGCTTTCTTT,CAWDTDRGQTEAFF,TRBD1,TRBV30,-,TRBJ1-1
TGTGCCAGCAGTTTTGTCCGGGAGACCCAGTACTTC,CASSFVRETQYF,-,TRBV12-3/TRBV12-4,-,TRBJ2-5
TGTGCCAGCAGCCAAGGGACTACCGGTTGGACCGGGGAGCTGTTTTTT,CASSQGTTGWTGELFF,-,TRBV3-1/TRBV3-2,-,TRBJ2-2
TGTGCCAGCAGTTTAGGGACAGGCTCCTACGAGCAGTACTTC,CASSLGTGSYEQYF,TRBD1,TRBV27,-,TRBJ2-7
TGTGCCAGCTATTTCTTCCGGGACAGGGGGTCCTACGAGCAGTACTTC,CASYFFRDRGSYEQYF,TRBD1,TRBV2,-,TRBJ2-7
TGTGCCAGCACATCACTTTCAACTAATGAAAAACTGTTTTTT,CASTSLSTNEKLFF,-,TRBV3-1/TRBV3-2,-,TRBJ1-4
TGCAGTGCTAGTCAGGGCGCCGGCAATCAGCCCCAGCATTTT,CSASQGAGNQPQHF,-,TRBV20-1,-,TRBJ1-5
TGTGCCAGCAGTTCTCCGGCAGGGGGCGCGGATGGCTACACCTTC,CASSSPAGGADGYTF,TRBD1,TRBV6-5,-,TRBJ1-2
TGTGCCAGCAGCCAAATGGCGGGATTCTACAATGAGCAGTTCTTC,CASSQMAGFYNEQFF,-,TRBV7-3,-,TRBJ2-1
TGTGCCAGCAGTTACGGAATTTCAGGGGGCTTCTACGAGCAGTACTTC,CASSYGISGGFYEQYF,TRBD1,TRBV6-2/TRBV6-3,-,TRBJ2-7
TGCGCCAGCAGCCAAGGAAGCGGGGGGACGTCCTACGAGCAGTACTTC,CASSQGSGGTSYEQYF,TRBD2,TRBV4-3,-,TRBJ2-7
TGTGCCAGCTCCCTGCTGGGACAGCCTGAAGCTTTCTTT,CASSLLGQPEAFF,TRBD1,TRBV18,-,TRBJ1-1
TGTGCCAGCAGCGTAGCGGGGGGGGACACCATATATTTT,CASSVAGGDTIYF,-,TRBV9,-,TRBJ1-3
TGCGCCAGCAGCTTGGTTTTCGATGAGCAGTTCTTC,CASSLVFDEQFF,-,TRBV5-1,-,TRBJ2-1
TGTGCCAGCAGCCCAAGGACAGCTAGCAATCAGCCCCAGCATTTT,CASSPRTASNQPQHF,-,TRBV7-8,-,TRBJ1-5
TGTGCCAGCAGCTCAAGCCCGGGACTGGTAGGCTACACCTTC,CASSSSPGLVGYTF,-,TRBV11-1,-,TRBJ1-2
TGTGCCAGCAGGAAGGCAGGGGCCTACAATGAGCAGTTCTTC,CASRKAGAYNEQFF,-,TRBV2,-,TRBJ2-1
TGCGCCAGCAGCCCCTACCCAGGGGGAGGTACCAAAAACATTCAGTACTTC,CASSPYPGGGTKNIQYF,-,TRBV5-1,-,TRBJ2-4
TGTGCCAGCAGCTTGAGCAGGGCTGGCTACACCTTC,CASSLSRAGYTF,-,TRBV5-6,-,TRBJ1-2
TGTGCGACAGGCCGTGCCCCACGCGACGAGCAGTACTTC,CATGRAPRDEQYF,-,TRBV15,-,TRBJ2-7
TGTGCCGGACAGGGGGCCGCTGCCTACGAGCAGTACTTC,CAGQGAAAYEQYF,TRBD1,TRBV9,-,TRBJ2-7
TGTGCCAGCAGTTACTCCGGGACAGCCTATGGCTACACCTTC,CASSYSGTAYGYTF,TRBD1,TRBV6-5,-,TRBJ1-2
TGTGCCAGCAGTTATCTTACAGGGCCGGGGCAGCCCCAGCATTTT,CASSYLTGPGQPQHF,-,TRBV2,-,TRBJ1-5
TGTGCCATCAGTGATGGAGACGGCTACACCTTC,CAISDGDGYTF,-,TRBV10-3,-,TRBJ1-2
TGTGCCAGTAGTAGGGACTTTAATCAGCCCCAGCATTTT,CASSRDFNQPQHF,-,TRBV19,-,TRBJ1-5
TGCGCCAGCAGCTGGGGACAGGTGAACACTGAAGCTTTCTTT,CASSWGQVNTEAFF,TRBD1,TRBV5-1,-,TRBJ1-1
TGCGCCAGCAGCCAAGAGATTGACAGACGCACAGATACGCAGTATTTT,CASSQEIDRRTDTQYF,-,TRBV4-1,-,TRBJ2-3
TGTGCCAGCTCACCCGGGACAGTAGAAAATCAGCCCCAGCATTTT,CASSPGTVENQPQHF,TRBD1,TRBV18,-,TRBJ1-5
TGTGCCAGCAGCTTATATCTAGCGGGGGGGGAGCTGTTTTTT,CASSLYLAGGELFF,TRBD2,TRBV7-2,-,TRBJ2-2
TGTGCCAGCAGCCCTTACAATGAGCAGTTCTTC,CASSPYNEQFF,-,TRBV7-2,-,TRBJ2-1
TGCAGTGCGGGGGGGGAGAGTACGGCTTTCTTT,CSAGGESTAFF,-,TRBV20-1,-,TRBJ1-1
TGTGCCAGCAGCCCCTCTAGCGGAAGCACAGATACGCAGTATTTT,CASSPSSGSTDTQYF,TRBD2,TRBV5-5,-,TRBJ2-3
TGTGCCAGTAGACTTGGGGACACAGAGTGGGAGACCCAGTACTTC,CASRLGDTEWETQYF,-,TRBV2,once,TRBJ2-5
TGTGCCAGCAGTTACGGAAGACTCAGTCTTTACAATGAGCAGTTCTTC,CASSYGRLSLYNEQFF,-,TRBV6-6,-,TRBJ2-1
TGTGCCAGCAGCTTGGGAGGGATCAGTTCACCCCTCCACTTT,CASSLGGISSPLHF,-,TRBV5-4,-,TRBJ1-6
TGTGCCAGCAGTTCAATGCGGGCTACGCAGTATTTT,CASSSMRATQYF,-,TRBV27,-,TRBJ2-3
TGTGCCAGCAGCTTGGCGACAGGGGACGAGCAGTACTTC,CASSLATGDEQYF,TRBD1,TRBV5-4,-,TRBJ2-7
TGTGCCAGCAGTTCGACAGGGTACGAGCAGTACTTC,CASSSTGYEQYF,TRBD1,TRBV28,-,TRBJ2-7
TGTGCCTGGAGTTCCGGAGTGTTACGCGAGCAGTTCTTC,CAWSSGVLREQFF,-,TRBV30,-,TRBJ2-1
TGTGCCAGCAGTGGTATGGGGGGGGAGCAGTTCTTC,CASSGMGGEQFF,TRBD2,TRBV25-1,-,TRBJ2-1